This TCR beta chain is from a study of T cell responses to AZD1222 COVID-19 vaccine. In this sample, this clone turned up a few times. Germline-derived CDR1 and CDR2 are MNHEY and SMNVEV (reference sequence). The CDR3 has 18 residues. V was pared by 3 bases and J by 0 bases, with 15 bases between. Assay used: immunoSEQ multiplex PCR; TCRdb lists only in-frame clones, some missing. The sample carries 100,000 to 150,000 clones, 75% to 90% recorded once. The sequencing here drew on peripheral blood, taken on day 0 of AZD1222 vaccination. This TCR was recovered from an adult in good health. V is TRBV27 and J is TRBJ2-6; maybe TRBD2 (6 bases). CDR3 in amino acids: CASSLEGFFPSGANVLTF. Written as DNA, the CDR3 is TGTGCCAGCAGTTTGGAGGGTTTTTTTCCCTCTGGGGCCAACGTCCTGACTTTC.